The present entry profiles one TCR beta chain with its context. As yet, its antigen is unknown. This sample was included in a study of T-cell memory formation after mild COVID-19. Overall study context: TCR clusters largely stayed donor specific. Notes on the study in general: Chiefly within CM and EM were the contracting CD4+ clones; CD8+ ones were within EMRA.

Barcoded TCR alpha and TCR beta cDNA libraries with UMIs came from 5'RACE using constant-segment primers. TCRdb re-called the 5' RACE reads through MiXCR, storing one row per CDR3 protein. The repertoire includes around 450,000 distinct CDR3 sequences, 20% to 25% of them detected once, and 8.8% sits in the top ten. This receptor was taken from an adult woman who had mild COVID-19 (a few samples of this study predate the infection). Cell type and time point are not known. Sequencing input: PBMCs or a T cell subset sorted from them (not recorded which).

The CDR3 sequence: CASSSNRGEQFF. CDR3 nucleotide sequence: TGTGCCAGCAGCTCGAACAGGGGAGAGCAGTTCTTC. The chain has TRBV7-6 and TRBJ2-1, with 7 bases that match TRBD1. Losses at the gene ends were 4 bases for V and 10 bases for J; bases not matched to a gene: 4. In germline, CDR1 is SGHVS, CDR2 FNYEAQ. There are 12 residues in the CDR3. Together with reference TRBV7-6 and TRBJ2-1, the CDR3 gives the full variable domain: GAGVSQSPRYKVTKRGQDVALRCDPISGHVSLYWYRQALGQGPEFLTYFNYEAQQDKSGLPNDRFSAERPEGSISTLTIQRTEQRDSAMYRCASSSNRGEQFFGPGTRLTVL.